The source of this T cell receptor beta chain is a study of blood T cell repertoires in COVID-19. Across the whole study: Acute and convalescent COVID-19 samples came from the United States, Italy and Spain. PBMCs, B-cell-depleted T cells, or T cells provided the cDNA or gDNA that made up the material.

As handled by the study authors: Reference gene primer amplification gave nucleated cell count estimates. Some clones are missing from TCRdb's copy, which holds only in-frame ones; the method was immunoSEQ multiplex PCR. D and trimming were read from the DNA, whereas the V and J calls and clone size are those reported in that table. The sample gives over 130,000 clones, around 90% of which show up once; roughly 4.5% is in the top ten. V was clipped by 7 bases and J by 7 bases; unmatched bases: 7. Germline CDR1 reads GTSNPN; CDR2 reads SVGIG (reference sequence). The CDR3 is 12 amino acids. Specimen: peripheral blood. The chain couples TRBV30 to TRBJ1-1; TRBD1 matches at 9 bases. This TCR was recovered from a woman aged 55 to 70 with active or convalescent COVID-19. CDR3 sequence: CAYMTGGGEAFF. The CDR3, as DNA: TGTGCCTACATGACAGGGGGAGGTGAAGCTTTCTTT.